One and the same sample provided the 18 T cell receptor beta chains below, sequenced in a study of regulatory T cells in long-lasting Graves disease. To make TCR beta libraries, researchers used iRepertoire HTBI primers and Arm-PCR of CDR3 regions. TCRdb processed the multiplex PCR reads anew with MiXCR; each CDR3 protein has one entry. The sample yields 400,000 to 600,000 distinct CDR3 sequences, about 22% seen once. Regarding time point: persistent/refractory GD, antithyroid drugs over 5 years with positive TRAb. TCR sequences were obtained from RNA taken from PBMCs. This specimen was peripheral blood mononuclear cells (PBMCs), taken when the disease was refractory, from a patient treated with antithyroid drugs. Source of these receptors: a female donor with Graves disease.

This clonotype was observed a handful of times. The chain couples TRBV20-1 to TRBJ1-2, with TRBD1 matching 9 bases. V shed 7 bases, J shed 3 bases, and the junction held 6 bases outside the gene matches. The CDR3 extends over 13 amino acids. The germline V gene has CDR1 DFQATT and CDR2 SNEGSKA (reference sequence). The CDR3 region has the DNA TGCAGTGTTATACAGGGGGCTGACTATGGCTACACCTTC. Its protein is CSVIQGADYGYTF.

This clonotype was observed a few times. The chain is built from TRBV19 and TRBJ1-1; D may be TRBD1 (5 bases). V was shortened by 1 base and J by 7 bases, with 13 bases between the two germline ends. Per germline, CDR1 LNHDA and CDR2 SQIVND (reference sequence). The CDR3 consists of 14 residues. The CDR3 region has the DNA TGTGCCAGTAGTATAGGCGGCCAGGACATTGAAGCTTTCTTT. It encodes CASSIGGQDIEAFF.

This clonotype was counted many times. J is TRBJ1-2 and V is TRBV20-1; D gene unclear. Germline V gene lookup returns CDR1 DFQATT and CDR2 SNEGSKA (reference sequence). V gave up 3 bases and J gave up 4 bases, with 12 bases separating them. CDR3 length: 13 residues. The chain's CDR3 is CSASREKGYGYTF. For the CDR3, the DNA is TGCAGTGCTAGCCGGGAGAAAGGCTATGGCTACACCTTC.

This clonotype was recorded a few times. The V call is TRBV29-1, the J call TRBJ2-7, with D perhaps TRBD1 (6 bases). The V and J ends lost 7 bases and 2 bases respectively, with 24 bases between them. The length of the CDR3 is 16 residues. Germline CDR1 SQVTM, CDR2 ANQGSEA. CDR3 coding DNA: TGCAGCGCGTTGAATTATTTGCAGGGGCCCCCCTACGAGCAGTACTTC. It translates to CSALNYLQGPPYEQYF.

The rearrangement uses TRBV6-1 and TRBJ1-3; a weak D match, TRBD1 (5 bases). The germline gives CDR1 MNHNS, CDR2 SASEGT. The germline V and J ends were trimmed by 5 bases and 4 bases, with 15 bases remaining between them. The CDR3 runs to 15 residues. The chain's CDR3 is CASSPTGGEGNTIYF. CDR3 nucleotides: TGTGCCAGCAGTCCGACCGGGGGGGAAGGAAACACCATATATTTT.

This clonotype was counted only a few times. The V call is TRBV5-4, the J call TRBJ1-3; D is uncertain. CDR1 and CDR2 from the germline V gene are SGHNT and YYREEE (reference sequence). The CDR3 loop spans 15 amino acids. V lost 2 bases, J lost 4 bases, and 13 bases lay in between. This CDR3 reads CASSFGDLRGNTIYF. DNA for the CDR3: TGTGCCAGCAGCTTCGGCGACCTGAGGGGAAACACCATATATTTT.

This clonotype occurred many times. The chain employs TRBV12-3 or TRBV12-4 and TRBJ2-7; perhaps TRBD1 as D (6 bases). The germline V and J ends were trimmed by 2 bases and 6 bases, with 17 bases remaining between them. The CDR3 is 15 amino acids. The CDR3, as DNA: TGTGCCAGCAGTTTACAACAGGGTTCTTGGGGCGAGCAGTACTTC. Amino acid sequence: CASSLQQGSWGEQYF.

The chain has TRBV6-1 and TRBJ2-3; 12 bases agree with TRBD2. The CDR3 contains 14 residues. Germline values: CDR1 MNHNS, CDR2 SASEGT. Losses at the gene ends were 8 bases for V and 2 bases for J; bases not matched to a gene: 2. CDR3 sequence reads: CASGLAGNTDTQYF. For the CDR3, the DNA is TGTGCCAGCGGACTAGCGGGGAACACAGATACGCAGTATTTT.

This clonotype was counted ten times or more. This chain links TRBV7-8 with TRBJ2-7; 12 bases map to TRBD2. With V trimmed by 0 bases and J by 12 bases, 3 bases remained unmatched. This CDR3 has 13 residues. Germline loops: CDR1 SGHVS, CDR2 FQNEAQ. CDR3 sequence reads: CASSLALAGGLYF. For the CDR3, the DNA is TGTGCCAGCAGCTTAGCACTAGCGGGGGGATTGTACTTC.

This clonotype came up many times. V is TRBV28 and J is TRBJ2-7, with a weak D call TRBD1 (5 bases). V dropped 3 bases and J dropped 3 bases, with 15 bases sitting between them. From germline, CDR1 is MDHEN and CDR2 SYDVKM. CDR3 length equals 15 residues. CDR3 bases: TGTGCCAGCAGTTTTCTAGGGGAAAGGAGCTACGAGCAGTACTTC. This codes for CASSFLGERSYEQYF.

This clonotype has a handful of counts. The chain links TRBV19 to TRBJ2-7; TRBD2 matches at 7 bases. Per germline, CDR1 LNHDA and CDR2 SQIVND (reference sequence). The junction had 7 bases not matched to a gene; V was cut back by 5 bases and J by 0 bases. The CDR3 sequence is 15 residues long. The CDR3 region has the DNA TGTGCCAGTAGTGCCGCGGGCGGGAGCTCCTACGAGCAGTACTTC. It is translated as CASSAAGGSSYEQYF. Drawing the rest from reference TRBV19 and TRBJ2-7, the complete variable domain is DGGITQSPKYLFRKEGQNVTLSCEQNLNHDAMYWYRQDPGQGLRLIYYSQIVNDFQKGDIAEGYSVSREKKESFPLTVTSAQKNPTAFYLCASSAAGGSSYEQYFGPGTRLTVT.

The chain links TRBV7-2 to TRBJ1-1, with D possibly matching TRBD1 (5 bases). This CDR3 spans 16 amino acids. Germline CDR1 SGHTA, CDR2 FQGNSA. The V end lost 4 bases, the J end lost 4 bases, and 19 bases lay between the germline ends. The DNA for the CDR3 is TGTGCCAGCAGCTCAACCCCCTTGTGGGGGGTCACTGAAGCTTTCTTT. Its translation is CASSSTPLWGVTEAFF.

As concerns this clonotype: Only one base separates this from a far larger clonotype, so it likely reflects a read error. The V gene is TRBV12-3 or TRBV12-4, the J gene TRBJ2-5; 8 bases line up with TRBD1. The CDR3 loop spans 15 amino acids. Trimming cost V 6 bases and J 0 bases; bases outside gene matches: 6. This CDR3 is CASSPTGEYQETQYF. For the CDR3, the DNA is TGTGCCAGCAGCCCGACAGGGGAGTACCAAGAGACCCAGTACTTC.

This clonotype was detected many times. The chain employs TRBV28 and TRBJ1-1; D call uncertain. This CDR3 is built from 17 residues. Trimming removed 3 bases at V and 4 bases at J, with 21 bases between. Germline V gives CDR1 MDHEN, CDR2 SYDVKM. The CDR3 is CASSFGGLGRLPTEAFF. CDR3 sequence (DNA): TGTGCCAGCAGTTTTGGAGGGTTGGGCCGCCTGCCCACTGAAGCTTTCTTT.

The V and J genes are TRBV6-1 and TRBJ2-7; TRBD2 matches 9 bases. The germline V gene encodes CDR1 MNHNS and CDR2 SASEGT. CDR3 length: 15 residues. Trimming at V came to 10 bases and at J to 3 bases, leaving 13 bases not matched to a gene. The CDR3 here is CATLGLAGPSYEQYF. Here the CDR3 DNA reads TGTGCCACCCTTGGGCTAGCGGGGCCTAGCTACGAGCAGTACTTC.

This clonotype was counted ten times or more. V usage is TRBV2 and J usage is TRBJ2-7, with 9 bases lining up with TRBD1. J gave up 11 bases and V 9 bases, and 14 bases lay outside the gene matches. The CDR3 runs to 13 residues. The V gene's germline CDR1 is SNHLY and CDR2 FYNNEI. In DNA, the CDR3 is TGTGCCAGTTCTTCCGGGACAGGGTTAACAGAGTACTTC. It translates to CASSSGTGLTEYF.

This clonotype was counted ten times or more. CDR3 DNA sequence: TGTGCCAGCAGTTTATCTAGCGTCGGAAACATTCAGTACTTC. Protein: CASSLSSVGNIQYF. V usage is TRBV28 and J usage is TRBJ2-4, with D possibly being TRBD2 (6 bases). This CDR3 has 14 amino acids. Germline V gene sequence: CDR1 MDHEN, CDR2 SYDVKM. Trimming left V 1 base short and J 6 bases short, with 10 bases between.

Regarding this clonotype: A clone one base away is much larger, so this may be a read error. The chain couples TRBV28 to TRBJ1-1; 8 nucleotides match TRBD1. CDR3 size: 15 residues. Germline CDR1 and CDR2: MDHEN and SYDVKM. After removal of 6 bases from V and 8 bases from J, the junction contained 14 bases not matched to a gene. CDR3 sequence reads: CASSRWDRPEPEAFF. The CDR3, as DNA: TGTGCCAGCAGCCGTTGGGACAGGCCGGAGCCGGAAGCTTTCTTT.